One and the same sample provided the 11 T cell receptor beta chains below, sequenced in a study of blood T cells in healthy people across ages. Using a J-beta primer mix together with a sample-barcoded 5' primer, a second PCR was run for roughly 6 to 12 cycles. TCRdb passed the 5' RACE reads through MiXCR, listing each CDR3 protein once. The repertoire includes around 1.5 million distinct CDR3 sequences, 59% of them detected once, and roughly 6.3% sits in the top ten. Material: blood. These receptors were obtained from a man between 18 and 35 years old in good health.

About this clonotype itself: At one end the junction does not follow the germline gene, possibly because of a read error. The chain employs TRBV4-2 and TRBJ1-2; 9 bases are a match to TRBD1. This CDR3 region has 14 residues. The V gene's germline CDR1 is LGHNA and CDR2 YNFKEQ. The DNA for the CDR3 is TGTGCCAGCGGCCAAGTGGACAGGGGCCTCGGCTACACCTTC. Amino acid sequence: CASGQVDRGLGYTF.

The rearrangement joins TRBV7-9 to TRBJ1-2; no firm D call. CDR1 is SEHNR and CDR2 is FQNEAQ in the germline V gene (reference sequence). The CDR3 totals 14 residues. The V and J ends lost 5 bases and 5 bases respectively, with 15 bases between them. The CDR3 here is CASSVVTADYGYTF. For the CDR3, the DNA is TGTGCCAGCAGCGTAGTAACGGCAGATTATGGCTACACCTTC.

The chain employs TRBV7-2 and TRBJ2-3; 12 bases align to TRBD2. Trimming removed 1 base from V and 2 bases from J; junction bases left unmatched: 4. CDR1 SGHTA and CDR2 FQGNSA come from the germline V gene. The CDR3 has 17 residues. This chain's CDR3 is CASSLVPSGRATDTQYF. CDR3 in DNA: TGTGCCAGCAGCTTAGTCCCTAGCGGGAGGGCCACAGATACGCAGTATTTT.

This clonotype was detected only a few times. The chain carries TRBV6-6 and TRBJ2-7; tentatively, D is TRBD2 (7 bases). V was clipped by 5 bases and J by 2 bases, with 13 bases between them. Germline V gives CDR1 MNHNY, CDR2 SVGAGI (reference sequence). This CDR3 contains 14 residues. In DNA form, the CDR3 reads TGTGCCAGCAGTGGGGGGGCCACTGCCTACGAGCAGTACTTC. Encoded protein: CASSGGATAYEQYF.

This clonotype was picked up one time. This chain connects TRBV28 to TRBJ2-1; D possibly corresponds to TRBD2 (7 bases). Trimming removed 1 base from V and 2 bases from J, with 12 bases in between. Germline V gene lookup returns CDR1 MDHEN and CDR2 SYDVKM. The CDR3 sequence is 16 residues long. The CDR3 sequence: CASSLSGGGPYNEQFF. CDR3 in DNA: TGTGCCAGCAGTTTATCCGGCGGGGGCCCCTACAATGAGCAGTTCTTC.

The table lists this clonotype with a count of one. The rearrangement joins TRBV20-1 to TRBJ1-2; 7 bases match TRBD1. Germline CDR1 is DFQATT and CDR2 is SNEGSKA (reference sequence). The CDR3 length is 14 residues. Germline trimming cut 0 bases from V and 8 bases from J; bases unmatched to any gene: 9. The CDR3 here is CSAREMETGNGYTF. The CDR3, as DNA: TGCAGTGCTAGAGAGATGGAGACAGGGAACGGCTACACCTTC.

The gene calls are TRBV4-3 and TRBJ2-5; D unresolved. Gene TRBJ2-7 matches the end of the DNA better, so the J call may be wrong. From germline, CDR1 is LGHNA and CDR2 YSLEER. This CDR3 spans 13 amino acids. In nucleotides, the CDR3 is TGCGCCAGCAGCCAAGAGTGGACCCACGAGCAGTACTTC. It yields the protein CASSQEWTHEQYF.

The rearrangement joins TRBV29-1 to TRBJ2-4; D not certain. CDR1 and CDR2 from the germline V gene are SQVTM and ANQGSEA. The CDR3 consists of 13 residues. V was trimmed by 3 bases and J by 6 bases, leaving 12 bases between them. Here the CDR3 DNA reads TGCAGCGTTGATGCCCCCGGGTCAAACATTCAGTACTTC. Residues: CSVDAPGSNIQYF.

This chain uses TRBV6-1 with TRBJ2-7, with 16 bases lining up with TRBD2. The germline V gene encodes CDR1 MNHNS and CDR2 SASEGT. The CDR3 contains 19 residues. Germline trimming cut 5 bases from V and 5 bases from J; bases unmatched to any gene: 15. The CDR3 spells CASSPPGTSGRAERDEQYF. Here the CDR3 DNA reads TGTGCCAGCAGTCCACCAGGGACTAGCGGGAGGGCCGAGCGAGACGAGCAGTACTTC.

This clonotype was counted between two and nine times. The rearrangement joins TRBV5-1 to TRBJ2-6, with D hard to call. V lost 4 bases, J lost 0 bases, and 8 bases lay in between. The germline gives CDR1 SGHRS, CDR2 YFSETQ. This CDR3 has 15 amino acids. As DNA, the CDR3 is TGCGCCAGCAGCGGGCCGAGCTCTGGGGCCAACGTCCTGACTTTC. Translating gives CASSGPSSGANVLTF.

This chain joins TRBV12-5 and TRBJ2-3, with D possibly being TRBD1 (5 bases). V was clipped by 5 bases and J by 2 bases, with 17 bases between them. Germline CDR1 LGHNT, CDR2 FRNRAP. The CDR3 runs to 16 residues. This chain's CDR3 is CASGQTGVTATDTQYF. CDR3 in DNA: TGTGCTAGTGGTCAAACAGGAGTGACAGCCACAGATACGCAGTATTTT.